This T cell receptor beta chain comes out of a study of post-analysis software for immune sequencing data. Study results and caveats: Comparison of patients with controls showed about 5 TRBV segments more frequent in patients, TRBV5-6, TRBV5-1 and TRBV20-1 among them.

Comments on this clonotype: Its antigen is unknown. Sequence at one end of the junction differs from germline and may be a read error.

The CDR3 totals 13 residues. Germline CDR1 is GTSNPN and CDR2 is SVGIG (reference sequence). Included in the TCR beta cDNA libraries were unique molecular identifiers. Input amounts of 1 to 10 million T cells were used. These gave approximately 500,000 cDNA molecules, so each molecule approximated one T cell. TCRdb re-analysed the PCR reads in MiXCR, keeping a single row per CDR3 protein. The sample consists of about 680,000 distinct CDR3 sequences, approximately 59% of them appearing once. The origin of this receptor is a girl aged 2 to 9 with multiple sclerosis. Sequencing was done on a sample of blood. V and J are TRBV30 and TRBJ1-1; no clear D gene. CDR3 loop: CAWKVGKNIEAFF. CDR3 nucleotides: TGTGCCTGGAAGGTCGGGAAGAACATTGAAGCTTTCTTT.